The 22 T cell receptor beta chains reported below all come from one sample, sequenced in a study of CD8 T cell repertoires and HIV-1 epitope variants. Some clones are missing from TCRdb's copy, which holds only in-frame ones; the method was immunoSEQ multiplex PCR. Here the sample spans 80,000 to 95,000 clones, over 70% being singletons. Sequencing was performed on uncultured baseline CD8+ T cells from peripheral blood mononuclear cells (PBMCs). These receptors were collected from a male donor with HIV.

The CDR3 sequence is CASSSPYLYGYTF. CDR3 bases: TGTGCCAGCAGCTCCCCGTACCTCTATGGCTACACCTTC. The chain couples TRBV5-8 to TRBJ1-2; no clear D gene. Germline CDR1 SGHTS, CDR2 YDEGEE. The CDR3 extends over 13 amino acids. The V and J ends lost 3 bases and 4 bases respectively, with 10 bases between them.

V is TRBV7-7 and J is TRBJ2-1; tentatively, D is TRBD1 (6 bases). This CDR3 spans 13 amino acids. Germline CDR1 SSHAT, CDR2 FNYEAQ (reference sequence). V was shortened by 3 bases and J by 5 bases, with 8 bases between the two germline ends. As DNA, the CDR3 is TGTGCCAGCAGCTTGGGGGCTGACAATGAGCAGTTCTTC. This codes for CASSLGADNEQFF.

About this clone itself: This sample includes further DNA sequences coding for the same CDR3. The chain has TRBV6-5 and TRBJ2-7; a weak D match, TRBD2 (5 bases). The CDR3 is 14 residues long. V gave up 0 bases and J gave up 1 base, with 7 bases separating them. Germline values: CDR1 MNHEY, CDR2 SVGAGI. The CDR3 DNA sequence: TGTGCCAGCAGTTACTCTGGCGGGTCCTACGAGCAGTACTTC. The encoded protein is CASSYSGGSYEQYF.

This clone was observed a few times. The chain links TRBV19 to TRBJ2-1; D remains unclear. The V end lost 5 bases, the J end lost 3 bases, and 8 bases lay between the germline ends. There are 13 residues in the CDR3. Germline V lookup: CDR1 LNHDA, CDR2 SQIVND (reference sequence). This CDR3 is CASSVNSYNEQFF. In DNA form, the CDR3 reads TGTGCCAGTAGTGTTAACAGCTACAATGAGCAGTTCTTC.

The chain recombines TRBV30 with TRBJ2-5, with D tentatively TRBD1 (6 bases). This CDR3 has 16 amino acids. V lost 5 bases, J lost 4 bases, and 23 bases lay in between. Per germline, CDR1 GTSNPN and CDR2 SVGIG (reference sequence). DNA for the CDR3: TGTGCCTGGGATCCGGACCCGACAGGACGGGGAGAGACCCAGTACTTC. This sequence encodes CAWDPDPTGRGETQYF.

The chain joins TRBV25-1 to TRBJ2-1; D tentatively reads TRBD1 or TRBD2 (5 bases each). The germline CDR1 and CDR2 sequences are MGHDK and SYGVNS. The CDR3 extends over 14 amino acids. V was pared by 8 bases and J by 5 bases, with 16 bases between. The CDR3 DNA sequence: TGTGCCAGCGTAGACGGGACGAGGGACAATGAGCAGTTCTTC. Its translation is CASVDGTRDNEQFF.

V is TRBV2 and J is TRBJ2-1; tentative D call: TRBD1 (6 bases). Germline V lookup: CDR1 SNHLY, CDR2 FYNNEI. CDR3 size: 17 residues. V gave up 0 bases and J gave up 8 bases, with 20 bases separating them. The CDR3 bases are TGTGCCAGCAGTGAAGCGCTTCGGGGCAGGGGTAGGGATGAGCAGTTCTTC. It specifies CASSEALRGRGRDEQFF.

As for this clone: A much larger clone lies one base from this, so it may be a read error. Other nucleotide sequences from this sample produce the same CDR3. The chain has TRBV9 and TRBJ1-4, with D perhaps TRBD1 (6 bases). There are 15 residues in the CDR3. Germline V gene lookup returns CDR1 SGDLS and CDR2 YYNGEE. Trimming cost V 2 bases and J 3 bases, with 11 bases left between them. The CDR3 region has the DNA TGTGCCAGCAGCGTCACGACAGGAGCTAATGAAAAACTGTTTTTT. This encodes CASSVTTGANEKLFF.

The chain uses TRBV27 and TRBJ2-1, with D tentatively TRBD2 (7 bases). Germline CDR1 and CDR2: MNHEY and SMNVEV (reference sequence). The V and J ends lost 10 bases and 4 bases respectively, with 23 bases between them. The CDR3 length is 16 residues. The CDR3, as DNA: TGTGCCACTGGGGGGGGCGGGAGAGGAACGTACAATGAGCAGTTCTTC. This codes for CATGGGGRGTYNEQFF.

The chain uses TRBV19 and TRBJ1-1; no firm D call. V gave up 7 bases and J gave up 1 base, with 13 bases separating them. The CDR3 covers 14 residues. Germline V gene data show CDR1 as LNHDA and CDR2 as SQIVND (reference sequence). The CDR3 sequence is CASTPGRSNTEAFF. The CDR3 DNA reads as TGTGCCAGTACCCCGGGCAGGTCGAACACTGAAGCTTTCTTT.

The CDR3 region has the DNA TGTGCCAGCAGCTTGACTAGGGGGGATGAGCAGTTCTTC. It is translated as CASSLTRGDEQFF. The chain has TRBV5-4 and TRBJ2-1, with D tentatively TRBD1 or TRBD2 (6 bases each). The CDR3 is 13 amino acids. CDR1 and CDR2 (germline): SGHNT, YYREEE (reference sequence). The V and J ends lost 1 base and 8 bases respectively, with 10 bases between them.

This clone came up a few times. The CDR3 DNA sequence: TGTGCCACCAACGGCGGGGGCCTCTCTGGAAACACCATATATTTT. Protein product: CATNGGGLSGNTIYF. This chain uses TRBV7-9 with TRBJ1-3, with D perhaps matching TRBD1 (6 bases). V was pared by 10 bases and J by 0 bases, with 16 bases between. Germline lookup yields CDR1 SEHNR and CDR2 FQNEAQ (reference sequence). The length of the CDR3 is 15 residues.

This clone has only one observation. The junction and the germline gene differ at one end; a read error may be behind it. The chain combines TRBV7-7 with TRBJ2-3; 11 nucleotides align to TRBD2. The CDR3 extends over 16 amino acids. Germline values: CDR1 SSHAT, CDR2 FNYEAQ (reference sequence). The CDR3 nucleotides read TGTGCTAGCAGCCCGTTAGCGGGAGGGCCGGGGGATACGCAGTATTTT. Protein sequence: CASSPLAGGPGDTQYF.

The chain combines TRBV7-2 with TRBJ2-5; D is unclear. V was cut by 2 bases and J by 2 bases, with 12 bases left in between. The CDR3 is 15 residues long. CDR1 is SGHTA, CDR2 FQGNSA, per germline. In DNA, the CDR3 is TGTGCCAGCAGCTTAAATGGGATAAATCAAGAGACCCAGTACTTC. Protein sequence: CASSLNGINQETQYF.

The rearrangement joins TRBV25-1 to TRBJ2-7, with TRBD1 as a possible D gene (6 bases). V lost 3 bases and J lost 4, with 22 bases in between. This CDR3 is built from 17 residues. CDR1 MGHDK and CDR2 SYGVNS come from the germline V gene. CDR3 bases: TGTGCCAGCAGTGACCAGAAATCCAGGGGAAGGGTATACGAGCAGTACTTC. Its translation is CASSDQKSRGRVYEQYF.

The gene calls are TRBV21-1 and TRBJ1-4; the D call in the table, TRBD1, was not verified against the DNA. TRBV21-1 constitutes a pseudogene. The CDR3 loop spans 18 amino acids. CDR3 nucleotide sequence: TGTGCCAGCAACCCCGAGCAGGACAGGGGGCGCGGGGTTGAAAAACTGTTTTTT. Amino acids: CASNPEQDRGRGVEKLFF.

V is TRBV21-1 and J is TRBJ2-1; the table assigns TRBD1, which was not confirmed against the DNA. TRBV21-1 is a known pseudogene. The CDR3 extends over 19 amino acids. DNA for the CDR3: TGTGCCAGCAGCACCCGGCTAGGGCCAGGGACAGGGGATAGGAATGAGCAGTTCTTC. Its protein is CASSTRLGPGTGDRNEQFF.

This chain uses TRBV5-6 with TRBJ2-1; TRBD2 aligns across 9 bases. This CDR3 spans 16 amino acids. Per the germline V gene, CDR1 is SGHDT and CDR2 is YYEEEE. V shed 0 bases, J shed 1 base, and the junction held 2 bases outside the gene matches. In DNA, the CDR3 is TGTGCCAGCAGCTTGGGACTAGCGGTTTCCTACAATGAGCAGTTCTTC. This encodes CASSLGLAVSYNEQFF.

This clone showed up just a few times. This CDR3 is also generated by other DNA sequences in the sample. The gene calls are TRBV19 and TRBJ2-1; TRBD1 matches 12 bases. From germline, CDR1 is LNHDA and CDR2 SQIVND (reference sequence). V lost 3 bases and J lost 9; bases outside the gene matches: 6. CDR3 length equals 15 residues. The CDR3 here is CASSIGGQGAFEQFF. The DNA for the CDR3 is TGTGCCAGTAGTATCGGGGGACAGGGGGCGTTTGAGCAGTTCTTC.

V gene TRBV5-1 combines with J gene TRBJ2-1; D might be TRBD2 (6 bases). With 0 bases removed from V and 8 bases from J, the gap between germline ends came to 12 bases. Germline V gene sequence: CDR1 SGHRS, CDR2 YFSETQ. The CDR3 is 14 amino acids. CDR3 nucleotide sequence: TGCGCCAGCAGCTTGGCCGGGGGTATTCATGAGCAGTTCTTC. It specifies CASSLAGGIHEQFF.

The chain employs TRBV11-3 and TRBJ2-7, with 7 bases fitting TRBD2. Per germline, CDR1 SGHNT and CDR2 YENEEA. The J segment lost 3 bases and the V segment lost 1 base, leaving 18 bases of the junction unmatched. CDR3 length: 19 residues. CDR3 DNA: TGTGCCAGCAGCTTAGGCCAGGACCGACTAGCCCCCTCCTACTACGAGCAGTACTTC. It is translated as CASSLGQDRLAPSYYEQYF.

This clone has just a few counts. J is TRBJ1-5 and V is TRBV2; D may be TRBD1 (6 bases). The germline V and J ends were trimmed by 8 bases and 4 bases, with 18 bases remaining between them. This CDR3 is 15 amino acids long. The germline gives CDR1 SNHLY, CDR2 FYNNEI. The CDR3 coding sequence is TGTGCCAGCGATGAGGGGGTCACCCTAAATCAGCCCCAGCATTTT. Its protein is CASDEGVTLNQPQHF.